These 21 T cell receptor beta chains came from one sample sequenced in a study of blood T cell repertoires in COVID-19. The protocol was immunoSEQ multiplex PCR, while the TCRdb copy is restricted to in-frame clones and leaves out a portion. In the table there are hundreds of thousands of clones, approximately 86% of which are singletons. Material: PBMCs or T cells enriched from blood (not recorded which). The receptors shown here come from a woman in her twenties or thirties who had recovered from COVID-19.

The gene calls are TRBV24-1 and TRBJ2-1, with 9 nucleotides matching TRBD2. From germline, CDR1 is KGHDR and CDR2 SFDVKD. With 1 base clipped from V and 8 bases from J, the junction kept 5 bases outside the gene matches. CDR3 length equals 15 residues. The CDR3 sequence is CATSDLAGGIHEQFF. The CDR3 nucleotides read TGTGCCACCAGTGATTTAGCGGGAGGTATACATGAGCAGTTCTTC.

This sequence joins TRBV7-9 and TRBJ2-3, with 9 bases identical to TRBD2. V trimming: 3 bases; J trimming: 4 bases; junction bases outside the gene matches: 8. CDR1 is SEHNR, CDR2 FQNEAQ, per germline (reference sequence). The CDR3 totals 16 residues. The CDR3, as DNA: TGTGCCAGCAGCTTTTACCCTAGCGGGGTTGCAGATACGCAGTATTTT. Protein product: CASSFYPSGVADTQYF.

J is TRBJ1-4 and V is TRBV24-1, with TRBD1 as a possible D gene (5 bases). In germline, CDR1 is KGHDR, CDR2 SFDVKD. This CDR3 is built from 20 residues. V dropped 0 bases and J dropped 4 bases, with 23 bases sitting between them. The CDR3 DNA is TGTGCCACCAGTGATTTGTTGATGACTGGGACCTCGGGGGTTAATGAAAAACTGTTTTTT. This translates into CATSDLLMTGTSGVNEKLFF.

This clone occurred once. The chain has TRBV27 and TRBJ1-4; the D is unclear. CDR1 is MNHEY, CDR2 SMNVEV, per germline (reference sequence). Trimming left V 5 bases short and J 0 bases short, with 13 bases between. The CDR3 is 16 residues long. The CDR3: CASSRGLLPTNEKLFF. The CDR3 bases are TGTGCCAGCAGTAGAGGGCTTCTACCAACTAATGAAAAACTGTTTTTT.

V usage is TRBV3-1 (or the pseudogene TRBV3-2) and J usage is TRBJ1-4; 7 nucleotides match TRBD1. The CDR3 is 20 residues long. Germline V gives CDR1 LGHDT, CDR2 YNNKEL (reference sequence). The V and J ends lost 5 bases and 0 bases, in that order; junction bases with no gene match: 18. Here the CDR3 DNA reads TGTGCCAGCAGCTCACAAGTGGGCCGGACAGGCAGAACAACTAATGAAAAACTGTTTTTT. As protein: CASSSQVGRTGRTTNEKLFF.

CDR3 nucleotides: TGCAGCGTTAGCGGGAGGGCCTACAATGAGCAGTTCTTC. It codes for CSVSGRAYNEQFF. J is TRBJ2-1 and V is TRBV29-1; 10 bases map to TRBD2. Looked up from germline, CDR1 is SQVTM and CDR2 is ANQGSEA. This CDR3 spans 13 amino acids. J gave up 2 bases and V 5 bases, and 0 bases lay outside the gene matches.

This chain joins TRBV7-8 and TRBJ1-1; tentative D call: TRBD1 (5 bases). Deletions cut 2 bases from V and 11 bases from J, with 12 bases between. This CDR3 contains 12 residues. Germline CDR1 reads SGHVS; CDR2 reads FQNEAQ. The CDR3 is CASSLTREGAFF. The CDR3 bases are TGTGCCAGCAGCTTAACCAGGGAGGGCGCTTTCTTT.

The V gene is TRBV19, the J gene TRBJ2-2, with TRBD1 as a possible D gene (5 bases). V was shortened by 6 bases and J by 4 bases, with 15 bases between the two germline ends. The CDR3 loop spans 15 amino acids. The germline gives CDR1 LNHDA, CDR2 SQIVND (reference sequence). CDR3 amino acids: CASRTWARATGELFF. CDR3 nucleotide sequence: TGTGCCAGTAGAACCTGGGCCAGGGCCACCGGGGAGCTGTTTTTT.

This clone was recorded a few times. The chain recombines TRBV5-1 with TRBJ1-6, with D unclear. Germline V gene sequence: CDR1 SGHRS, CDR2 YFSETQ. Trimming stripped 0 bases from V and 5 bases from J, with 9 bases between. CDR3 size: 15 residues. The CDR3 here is CASSLAGGDNSPLHF. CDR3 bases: TGCGCCAGCAGCTTGGCCGGCGGAGATAATTCACCCCTCCACTTT.

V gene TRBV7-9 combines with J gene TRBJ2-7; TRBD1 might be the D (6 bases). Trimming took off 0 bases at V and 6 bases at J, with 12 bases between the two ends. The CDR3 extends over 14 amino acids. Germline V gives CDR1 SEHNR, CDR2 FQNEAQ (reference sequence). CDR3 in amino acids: CASSLARQAGEQYF. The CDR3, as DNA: TGTGCCAGCAGCTTAGCTAGACAGGCTGGCGAGCAGTACTTC.

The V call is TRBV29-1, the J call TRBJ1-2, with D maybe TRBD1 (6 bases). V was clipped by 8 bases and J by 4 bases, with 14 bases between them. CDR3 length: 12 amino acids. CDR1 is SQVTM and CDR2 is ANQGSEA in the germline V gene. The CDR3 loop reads CSSVTGPYGYTF. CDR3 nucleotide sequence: TGCAGCTCGGTCACAGGGCCCTATGGCTACACCTTC.

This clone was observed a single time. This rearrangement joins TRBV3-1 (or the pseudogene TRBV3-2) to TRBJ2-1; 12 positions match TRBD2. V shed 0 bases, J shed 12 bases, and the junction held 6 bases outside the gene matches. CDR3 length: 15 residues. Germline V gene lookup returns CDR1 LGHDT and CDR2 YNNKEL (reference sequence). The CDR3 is CASSQEGLAGGGQFF. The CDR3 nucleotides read TGTGCCAGCAGCCAAGAAGGCCTAGCGGGAGGGGGGCAGTTCTTC.

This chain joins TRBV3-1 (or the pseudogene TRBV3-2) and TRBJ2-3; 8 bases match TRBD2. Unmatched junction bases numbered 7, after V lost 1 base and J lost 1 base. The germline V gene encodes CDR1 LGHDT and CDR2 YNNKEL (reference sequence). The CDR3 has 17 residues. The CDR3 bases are TGTGCCAGCAGCCAAGTCTCAGCGGGAGTAGGCACAGATACGCAGTATTTT. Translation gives CASSQVSAGVGTDTQYF.

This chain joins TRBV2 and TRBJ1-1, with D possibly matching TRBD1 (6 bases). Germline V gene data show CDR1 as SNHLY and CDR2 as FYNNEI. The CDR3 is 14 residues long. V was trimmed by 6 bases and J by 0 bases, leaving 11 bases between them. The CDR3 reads CASSGQKLNTEAFF. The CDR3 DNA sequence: TGTGCCAGCAGCGGACAGAAATTGAACACTGAAGCTTTCTTT.

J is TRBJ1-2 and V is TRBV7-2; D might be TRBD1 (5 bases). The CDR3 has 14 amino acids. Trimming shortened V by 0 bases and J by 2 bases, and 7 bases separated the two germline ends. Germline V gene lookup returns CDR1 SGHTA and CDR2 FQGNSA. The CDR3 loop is CASSLAAGNYGYTF. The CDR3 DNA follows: TGTGCCAGCAGCTTAGCGGCAGGGAACTATGGCTACACCTTC. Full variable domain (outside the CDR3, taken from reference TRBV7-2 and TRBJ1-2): GAGVSQSPSNKVTEKGKDVELRCDPISGHTALYWYRQSLGQGLEFLIYFQGNSAPDKSGLPSDRFSAERTGGSVSTLTIQRTQQEDSAVYLCASSLAAGNYGYTFGSGTRLTVV.

The CDR3 here is CASSQEYPGKTELFF. CDR3 DNA sequence: TGTGCCAGCAGCCAAGAGTATCCAGGAAAGACGGAACTGTTTTTT. J is TRBJ1-4 and V is TRBV4-2, with D uncertain. This CDR3 contains 15 residues. Trimming shortened V by 0 bases and J by 12 bases, and 17 bases separated the two germline ends. Germline V gives CDR1 LGHNA, CDR2 YNFKEQ.

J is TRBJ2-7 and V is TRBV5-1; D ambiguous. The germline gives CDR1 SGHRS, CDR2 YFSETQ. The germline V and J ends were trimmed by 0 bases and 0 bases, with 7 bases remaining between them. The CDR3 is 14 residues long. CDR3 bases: TGCGCCAGCAGCTTGGTGGCCAGCTCCTACGAGCAGTACTTC. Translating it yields CASSLVASSYEQYF.

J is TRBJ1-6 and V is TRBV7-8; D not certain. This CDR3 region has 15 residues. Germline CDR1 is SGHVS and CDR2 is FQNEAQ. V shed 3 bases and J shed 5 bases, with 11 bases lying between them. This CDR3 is CASSFTETNNSPLHF. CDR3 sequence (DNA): TGTGCCAGCAGCTTCACGGAGACGAATAATTCACCCCTCCACTTT.

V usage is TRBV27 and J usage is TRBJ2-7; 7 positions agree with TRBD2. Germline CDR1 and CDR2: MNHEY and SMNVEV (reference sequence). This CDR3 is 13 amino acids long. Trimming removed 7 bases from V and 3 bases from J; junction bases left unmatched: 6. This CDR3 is CASKPGGVYEQYF. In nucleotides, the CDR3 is TGTGCCAGCAAGCCGGGGGGTGTCTACGAGCAGTACTTC.

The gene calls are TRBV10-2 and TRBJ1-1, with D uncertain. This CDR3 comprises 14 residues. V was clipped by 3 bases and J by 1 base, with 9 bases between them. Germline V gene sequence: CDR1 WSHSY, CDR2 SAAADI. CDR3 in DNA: TGCGCCAGCAGTGACCGGCGGCCGAACACTGAAGCTTTCTTT. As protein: CASSDRRPNTEAFF.

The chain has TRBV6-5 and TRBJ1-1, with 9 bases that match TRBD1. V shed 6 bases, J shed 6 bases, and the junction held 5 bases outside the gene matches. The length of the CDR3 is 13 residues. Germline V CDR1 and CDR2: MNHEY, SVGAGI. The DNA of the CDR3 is TGTGCCAGCAGAGGACAGGGGAAAGCTGAAGCTTTCTTT. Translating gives CASRGQGKAEAFF.